What follows is one T cell receptor beta chain and its context. This clonotype was seen ten or more times. Its antigen is unknown. No qualities accompany the bases; no much larger clone lies one base away. The entry originates in a study of T cells in Graves' hyperthyroidism and ophthalmopathy (dated by TCRdb to 2018 to 2020). Concerning the study at large: A discovery cohort of about 95 patients, about 40 with Graves' ophthalmopathy and approximately 60 with stable Graves' hyperthyroidism, was used to find distinguishing TCR V-J signatures. An independent validation cohort of 18 to 20 hyperthyroidism patients and about 15 patients who later progressed to ophthalmopathy tested prospective prediction of ophthalmopathy. The roughly 100 discovery patients were divided at random into training and test sets in a 7:3 ratio. In roughly six Graves' hyperthyroidism patients, the study also compared T-cell repertoires from thyroid tissue with T-cell repertoires from blood. Following sampling, methimazole starting at 30 mg daily was given to hyperthyroidism patients, and high-dose intravenous methylprednisolone was given to ophthalmopathy patients. The paper describes TCR Vbeta CDR3 sequencing of roughly 130 peripheral blood samples, made up of 43 ophthalmopathy patients, roughly 72 hyperthyroidism patients and 17 progressor patients.

What the authors observed across the whole study: During validation, the model predicted progression to ophthalmopathy a median of around six months ahead of onset, with around 65% sensitivity and 72.22% specificity. No statistical method was used to set the sample size in advance, and investigators knew the group allocation. Most expanded thyroid clonotypes (frequency above 0.001) were also detected in blood, suggesting blood repertoires may reflect thyroid immune responses. Ophthalmopathy was separated from stable hyperthyroidism by a 13 V-J signature model, with around 88% sensitivity and about 81% specificity obtained in cross-validation and 80%/75% obtained in testing.

The TCR beta CDR3 regions were amplified from RNA transcripts. The first round of RT-PCR for the TCR CDR3 was performed with the HTBI primer set and the Qiagen OneStep RT-PCR kit. The libraries were constructed in a second round of multiplex PCR and then size-selected and purified. Libraries were sequenced paired-end with 100 bp reads on an Illumina HiSeq2000. On the authors' methods: SOAPnuke was used to process the raw data, throwing out any read that contained adapters or uncalled bases, had a mean Phred below 15, or lacked an exact constant-primer or identifier match. High-quality paired reads were merged with COPE v1.2.5, and unique nucleotide sequences were defined as clonotypes. MiTCR v1.1 was used to align clonotypes to the IMGT TRBV, TRBD and TRBJ reference segments. The analysis included only V-J combinations with a frequency above 0.0001, which together covered over 98% of the repertoires. A TCS score was defined as the ratio between F50 (clonal expansion) and ExV (chaos), using BLOSUM62-based TCRdist between CDR3 peptides within each V-J. Welch's t-statistics and random forest reduced around 510 V-J features to 13, which were used in a naive Bayes classifier (R e1071). Through fastp at Q25 and MiXCR, TCRdb rebuilt clones from the public reads, retaining in-frame beta chains. Rows with a matching CDR3 protein are joined into one entry that keeps the most common DNA and genes. The V and J calls and clone size come from TCRdb's table, not from the authors' own analysis. This sample holds roughly 580,000 distinct CDR3 sequences; more than 45% were observed only once. The ten largest clones add up to 6.5% to 9% of the sample.

Stable Graves' hyperthyroidism was defined as the absence of progression to ophthalmopathy over 18 months of follow-up. The hyperthyroidism patients were between 18 and 65 years old and newly diagnosed, with a disease duration of less than 2 months. The study excluded patients with uncontrolled infections, other autoimmune diseases, pregnancy or lactation. Diagnoses were based on clinical symptoms, serum thyroxine and TRAb, thyroid ultrasound and orbital computed tomography. Trizol reagent was used to extract total RNA, and RNA quality was then checked on an Agilent 2100 Bioanalyzer. Input material: peripheral blood or thyroid tissue (not recorded which). The clonotype was recovered from a woman aged 18-29 years with Graves' hyperthyroidism. Donor details come from another sample of the same person, matched by shared clones.

The CDR3 in this case is CASSYDRQETQYF. The sequenced DNA is TGTGCCAGCAGCTATGACAGACAAGAGACCCAGTACTTC. Recombination joined TRBV6-5 with TRBJ2-5; 5 matching bases give a weak D call of TRBD1. The CDR3 contains 13 residues, cysteine and phenylalanine counted. Only the CDR3 part of the read is kept: 39 bases, read in frame from the first base. CDR1 and CDR2, looked up from the germline V gene, are MNHEY and SVGAGI. Between the V and J ends, shortened by 6 bases and 2 bases respectively, the junction contains 10 bases.